This T cell receptor (beta chain) was found in a study of identical twins. One entry per CDR3 protein results from TCRdb running MiXCR on the 5' RACE reads. The table includes 200,000 to 250,000 distinct CDR3 sequences, 5.5% to 7% detected once. The V gene's germline CDR1 is DFQATT and CDR2 SNEGSKA (reference sequence). The CDR3 is 17 residues long. The J segment lost 2 bases and the V segment lost 2 bases, leaving 13 bases of the junction unmatched. Study-wide points: The more abundant beta clonotypes in cord blood had fewer insertions, and memory repertoires did not show this. Conclusions were drawn cross-sectionally by statistical analysis, without following the same donors.

Turning to this clonotype: The antigen remains unidentified.

This sample also belongs to another study, concerning yellow fever vaccine responses in identical twins. This second report adds: Twin vaccine T cell responses reportedly seemed partly convergent, partly personalized.

This sequence joins TRBV20-1 and TRBJ1-2, with 8 positions matching TRBD1. What was sequenced was memory (CD45RO+) T cells sorted from blood. This receptor was identified in a woman aged 18-29 years in good health. The chain's CDR3 is CSARIQAGQANNYGYTF. In DNA, the CDR3 is TGCAGTGCTAGAATCCAGGCGGGACAGGCAAACAACTATGGCTACACCTTC.